These 12 T cell receptor beta chains were all obtained from the same sample, sequenced in a study of long-term antiretroviral therapy in people with HIV. The assay, immunoSEQ v3.0, was run at survey level. Method: immunoSEQ multiplex PCR; TCRdb's copy keeps in-frame clones and lacks some. The data hold 20,000 to 25,000 clones, with 85% to 90% observed a single time. The sequencing used unsorted PBMCs, collected 1.8 years before starting antiretroviral therapy. The receptors were gathered from a woman aged 25-40 years with HIV.

The rearrangement uses TRBV5-6 and TRBJ1-2, with unresolved D. CDR3 length: 13 residues. From germline, CDR1 is SGHDT and CDR2 YYEEEE. The V end lost 4 bases, the J end lost 4 bases, and 11 bases lay between the germline ends. Written as DNA, the CDR3 is TGTGCCAGCAGCCTGACCGGGGTCTATGGCTACACCTTC. Translated: CASSLTGVYGYTF.

The chain combines TRBV10-2 with TRBJ1-5; D remains ambiguous. The V and J ends lost 6 bases and 3 bases respectively, with 6 bases between them. The CDR3 loop spans 12 amino acids. Germline lookup yields CDR1 WSHSY and CDR2 SAAADI. CDR3 region: CASRGYNQPQHF. CDR3 coding DNA: TGCGCCAGCAGGGGTTACAATCAGCCCCAGCATTTT.

The chain joins TRBV2 to TRBJ2-2; a weak D match, TRBD2 (6 bases). Per germline, CDR1 SNHLY and CDR2 FYNNEI. Trimming removed 7 bases at V and 1 base at J, with 13 bases between. CDR3 length equals 15 residues. The chain's CDR3 is CASTLTGGNTGELFF. In DNA form, the CDR3 reads TGTGCCAGCACTTTAACCGGGGGGAACACCGGGGAGCTGTTTTTT.

The chain carries TRBV7-9 and TRBJ2-3; weak D call: TRBD1 (6 bases). Deletions cut 6 bases from V and 6 bases from J, with 16 bases between. CDR1 is SEHNR, CDR2 FQNEAQ, per germline (reference sequence). The length of the CDR3 is 14 residues. CDR3 nucleotide sequence: TGTGCCAGCAGTCTAAACCAGGGGTACGATACGCAGTATTTT. Encoded protein: CASSLNQGYDTQYF.

The rearrangement uses TRBV30 and TRBJ1-5, with 10 nucleotides matching TRBD1. V was pared by 4 bases and J by 3 bases, with 6 bases of the junction left unmatched. The V gene's germline CDR1 is GTSNPN and CDR2 SVGIG (reference sequence). CDR3 size: 15 residues. CDR3 in amino acids: CAWTTDRGSNQPQHF. CDR3 bases: TGTGCCTGGACCACGGACAGGGGGTCCAATCAGCCCCAGCATTTT.

The chain joins TRBV2 to TRBJ2-3, with 8 bases lining up with TRBD2. Trimming at V came to 3 bases and at J to 2 bases, leaving 4 bases not matched to a gene. Germline lookup yields CDR1 SNHLY and CDR2 FYNNEI. This CDR3 has 15 residues. The DNA of the CDR3 is TGTGCCAGCAGTGACCGCGGGGGGCCCACAGATACGCAGTATTTT. It yields the protein CASSDRGGPTDTQYF.

The V call is TRBV6-1, the J call TRBJ1-1; D call uncertain. The CDR3 sequence is 12 residues long. V dropped 6 bases and J dropped 0 bases, with 5 bases sitting between them. The germline V gene has CDR1 MNHNS and CDR2 SASEGT. This CDR3 reads CASREMNTEAFF. The CDR3 nucleotides read TGTGCCAGCAGAGAGATGAACACTGAAGCTTTCTTT.

The J gene is TRBJ2-3, the V gene TRBV9; D is undetermined. Germline-derived CDR1 and CDR2 are SGDLS and YYNGEE. CDR3 length: 13 residues. Trimming removed 4 bases at V and 1 base at J, with 7 bases between. The CDR3 nucleotides are TGTGCCAGCAGCCCATCTGGCACAGATACGCAGTATTTT. This codes for CASSPSGTDTQYF. The entire variable domain, with the rest obtained from reference TRBV9 and TRBJ2-3, is as follows: DSGVTQTPKHLITATGQRVTLRCSPRSGDLSVYWYQQSLDQGLQFLIQYYNGEERAKGNILERFSAQQFPDLHSELNLSSLELGDSALYFCASSPSGTDTQYFGPGTRLTVL.

The chain has TRBV29-1 and TRBJ1-2; weak D call: TRBD1 (5 bases). The V gene lost 1 base and the J gene lost 5 bases, with 14 bases spanning the gap. This CDR3 contains 14 residues. Germline V gene sequence: CDR1 SQVTM, CDR2 ANQGSEA. The CDR3 DNA sequence: TGCAGCGTTGAAGCTTATCAGGGTGGTTATGGCTACACCTTC. This sequence encodes CSVEAYQGGYGYTF.

Only one count was recorded for this clone. The V and J genes are TRBV7-3 and TRBJ2-3; 7 bases are a match to TRBD1. Per the germline V gene, CDR1 is SGHTA and CDR2 is FQGTGA. The J segment lost 0 bases and the V segment lost 8 bases, leaving 5 bases of the junction unmatched. The CDR3 has 14 amino acids. The DNA of the CDR3 is TGTGCCAGCTCCCAGACAGGGAGCACAGATACGCAGTATTTT. The encoded protein is CASSQTGSTDTQYF.

This chain joins TRBV7-9 and TRBJ2-1; 13 nucleotides align to TRBD2. The J segment lost 9 bases and the V segment lost 5 bases, leaving 16 bases of the junction unmatched. Germline V lookup: CDR1 SEHNR, CDR2 FQNEAQ (reference sequence). The CDR3 is 18 residues long. This chain's CDR3 is CASSLLAGGPGFVAEQFF. DNA of the CDR3: TGTGCCAGCAGCCTACTAGCGGGGGGGCCAGGCTTCGTCGCTGAGCAGTTCTTC.

The rearrangement links TRBV7-2 to TRBJ2-1; D may be TRBD1 or TRBD2 (5 bases each). Germline lookup yields CDR1 SGHTA and CDR2 FQGNSA. The CDR3 length is 16 residues. Trimming pared 5 bases from V and 0 bases from J, leaving 14 bases between. The CDR3, as DNA: TGTGCCAGCAGCCCCGAGGGGCCGAGCTCCTACAATGAGCAGTTCTTC. This gives the protein CASSPEGPSSYNEQFF.